The 12 T cell receptor beta chains below were found in one sample sequenced in a study of cytomegalovirus exposure and HLA in healthy donors. The data were produced by immunoSEQ multiplex PCR, yet TCRdb's version contains in-frame clones alone and is incomplete. The sample has 250,000 to 400,000 clones; roughly nine tenths are singletons. Material: PBMCs. The receptor source for this set is a woman aged 25 to 45 in good health and CMV-seropositive.

This clone was found a few times. The chain employs TRBV29-1 and TRBJ1-5; possibly TRBD1 for D (5 bases). Germline assignment: CDR1 SQVTM and CDR2 ANQGSEA. This CDR3 region has 13 residues. Deletions cut 4 bases from V and 3 bases from J, with 10 bases between. The DNA for the CDR3 is TGCAGCGTTGTGCAGGGCTTCAATCAGCCCCAGCATTTT. Its translation is CSVVQGFNQPQHF.

The chain uses TRBV29-1 and TRBJ1-1, with a possible D match to TRBD1 (6 bases). CDR3 length: 13 residues. V was pared by 4 bases and J by 2 bases, with 11 bases between. Germline CDR1 SQVTM, CDR2 ANQGSEA. CDR3 DNA: TGCAGCGTTGTAGGGGGGGGAAACACTGAAGCTTTCTTT. Translation gives CSVVGGGNTEAFF.

The rearrangement uses TRBV28 and TRBJ2-3, with D tentatively TRBD2 (6 bases). The germline V and J ends were trimmed by 9 bases and 1 base, with 14 bases remaining between them. Germline V CDR1 and CDR2: MDHEN, SYDVKM. CDR3 size: 14 residues. In DNA, the CDR3 is TGTGCCAGTTATAGCGGAGAAGGCACAGATACGCAGTATTTT. As protein: CASYSGEGTDTQYF. Using reference TRBV28 and TRBJ2-3 for the parts outside the CDR3, the full variable domain is DVKVTQSSRYLVKRTGEKVFLECVQDMDHENMFWYRQDPGLGLRLIYFSYDVKMKEKGDIPEGYSVSREKKERFSLILESASTNQTSMYLCASYSGEGTDTQYFGPGTRLTVL.

This clone was detected only a few times. This chain's CDR3 is CASRAQYSGNTIYF. The CDR3 DNA reads as TGTGCCAGCAGGGCGCAGTACTCTGGAAACACCATATATTTT. The chain joins TRBV6-5 to TRBJ1-3; D is ambiguous. Germline V gene sequence: CDR1 MNHEY, CDR2 SVGAGI. The CDR3 runs 14 residues. Trimming removed 6 bases at V and 0 bases at J, with 9 bases between.

Notes on this clone: At one boundary the junction diverges from the germline segment, which might be a read error. This sequence joins TRBV4-3 and TRBJ2-7; 9 bases agree with TRBD2. CDR3 length: 16 amino acids. Germline CDR1 reads LGHNA; CDR2 reads YSLEER. The CDR3 here is CASSQDSLAGTYGQYF. Written as DNA, the CDR3 is TGCGCCAGCAGCCAAGATTCCCTAGCGGGGACCTACGGGCAGTACTTC.

This clone has a handful of counts. The chain carries TRBV5-6 and TRBJ2-7; TRBD1 might be the D (6 bases). Trimming cost V 4 bases and J 7 bases, with 12 bases left between them. The CDR3 sequence is 12 residues long. The V gene's germline CDR1 is SGHDT and CDR2 YYEEEE. In DNA form, the CDR3 reads TGTGCCAGCAGCCGACAGGCTGGGGAGCAGTACTTC. It specifies CASSRQAGEQYF.

With respect to this clone: This sample includes further DNA sequences coding for the same CDR3. CDR3 bases: TGTGCCAGCAGCGTAGCAGGGGGCTCAGATACGCAGTATTTT. It encodes CASSVAGGSDTQYF. V gene TRBV9 combines with J gene TRBJ2-3; the match to TRBD1 covers 8 bases. Losses at the gene ends were 0 bases for V and 4 bases for J; bases not matched to a gene: 1. Germline V lookup: CDR1 SGDLS, CDR2 YYNGEE. The CDR3 is 14 residues long.

The V gene is TRBV7-3, the J gene TRBJ2-3; 13 bases are shared with TRBD2. The CDR3 has 17 amino acids. Trimming cost V 2 bases and J 6 bases; bases outside gene matches: 8. The V gene's germline CDR1 is SGHTA and CDR2 FQGTGA. CDR3 protein: CASSLPGTSGVADTQYF. The CDR3 region has the DNA TGTGCCAGCAGCTTACCCGGGACTAGCGGGGTGGCGGATACGCAGTATTTT.

Of note for this clone: Other DNA variants within this sample encode the same CDR3. This sequence joins TRBV5-6 and TRBJ1-6; maybe TRBD1 (6 bases). Trimming removed 2 bases from V and 7 bases from J, with 10 bases in between. Germline CDR1 reads SGHDT; CDR2 reads YYEEEE. The CDR3 totals 14 residues. The CDR3: CASSLGQGNSPLHF. The CDR3 DNA is TGTGCCAGCAGCTTAGGGCAGGGGAATTCACCCCTCCACTTT.

The V gene is TRBV7-2, the J gene TRBJ2-5; D is possibly TRBD1 or TRBD2 (6 bases each). The germline V gene encodes CDR1 SGHTA and CDR2 FQGNSA. Trimming removed 5 bases from V and 1 base from J, with 17 bases in between. The CDR3 totals 16 residues. CDR3 nucleotides: TGTGCCAGCAGCCGCGCCGGAAGGGGGGTCCAAGAGACCCAGTACTTC. This gives the protein CASSRAGRGVQETQYF.

CDR3: CASSAQGIRTDTQYF. CDR3 coding DNA: TGTGCCAGCAGTGCACAGGGCATTCGCACAGATACGCAGTATTTT. The V call is TRBV6-1, the J call TRBJ2-3; D may be TRBD1 (6 bases). CDR3 length equals 15 residues. V was pared by 4 bases and J by 1 base, with 12 bases between. CDR1 and CDR2 from the germline V gene are MNHNS and SASEGT.

The genes are TRBV10-1 and TRBJ1-5; D gene ambiguous. The V and J ends lost 8 bases and 4 bases respectively, with 9 bases between them. Germline V gene lookup returns CDR1 WNHNN and CDR2 SYGVQD (reference sequence). The CDR3 runs to 12 residues. Here the CDR3 reads CASLLDNQPQHF. The DNA of the CDR3 is TGCGCCAGCCTATTAGATAATCAGCCCCAGCATTTT.